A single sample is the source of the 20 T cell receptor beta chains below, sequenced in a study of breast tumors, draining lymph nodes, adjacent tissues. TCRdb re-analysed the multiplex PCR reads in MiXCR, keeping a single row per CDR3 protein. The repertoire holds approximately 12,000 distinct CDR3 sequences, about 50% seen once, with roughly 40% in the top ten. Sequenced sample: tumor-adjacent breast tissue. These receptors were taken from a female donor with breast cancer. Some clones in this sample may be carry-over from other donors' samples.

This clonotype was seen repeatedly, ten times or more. The DNA of the CDR3 is TGTGCCAGCAGTTTATCGGGGGGCGCGTGGACTGAGCAGTTCTTC. Its translation: CASSLSGGAWTEQFF. This sequence joins TRBV27 and TRBJ2-1; the D gene could be TRBD1 or TRBD2 (6 bases each). This CDR3 comprises 15 residues. V was cut by 0 bases and J by 9 bases, with 15 bases left in between. The V gene's germline CDR1 is MNHEY and CDR2 SMNVEV (reference sequence).

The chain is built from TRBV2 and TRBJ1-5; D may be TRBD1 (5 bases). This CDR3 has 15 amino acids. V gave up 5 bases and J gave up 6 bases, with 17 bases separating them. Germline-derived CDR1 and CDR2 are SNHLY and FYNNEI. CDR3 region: CASSRSPGRGQPQHF. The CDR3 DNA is TGTGCCAGCAGTCGTTCCCCGGGGAGGGGTCAGCCCCAGCATTTT.

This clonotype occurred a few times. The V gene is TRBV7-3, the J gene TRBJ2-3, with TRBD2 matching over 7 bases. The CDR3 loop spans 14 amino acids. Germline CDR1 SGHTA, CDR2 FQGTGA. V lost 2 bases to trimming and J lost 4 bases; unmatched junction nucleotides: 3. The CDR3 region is CASSLVAGADTQYF. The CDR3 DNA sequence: TGTGCCAGCAGCTTAGTTGCGGGAGCAGATACGCAGTATTTT.

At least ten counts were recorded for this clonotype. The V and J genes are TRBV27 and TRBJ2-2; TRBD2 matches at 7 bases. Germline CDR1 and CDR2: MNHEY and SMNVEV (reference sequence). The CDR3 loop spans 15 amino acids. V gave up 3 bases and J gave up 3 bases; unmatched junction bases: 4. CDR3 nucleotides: TGTGCCAGCAGTTTCGGGGGGACCTACACCGGGGAGCTGTTTTTT. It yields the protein CASSFGGTYTGELFF.

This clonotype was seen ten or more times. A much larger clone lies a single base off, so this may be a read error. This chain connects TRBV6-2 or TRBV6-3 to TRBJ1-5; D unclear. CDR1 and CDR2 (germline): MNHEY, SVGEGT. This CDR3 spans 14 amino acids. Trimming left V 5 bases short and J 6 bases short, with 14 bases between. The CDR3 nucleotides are TGTGCCAGCAGTCGGGATTTAGTCAGTCAGCCCCAGCATTTT. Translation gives CASSRDLVSQPQHF.

CDR3 nucleotide sequence: TGCAGTGCTACGGACAACCACTATGGCTACACCTTC. Translating it yields CSATDNHYGYTF. The chain combines TRBV20-1 with TRBJ1-2; possibly TRBD1 for D (5 bases). V was clipped by 4 bases and J by 3 bases, with 9 bases between them. Germline V gene sequence: CDR1 DFQATT, CDR2 SNEGSKA (reference sequence). This CDR3 is 12 amino acids long.

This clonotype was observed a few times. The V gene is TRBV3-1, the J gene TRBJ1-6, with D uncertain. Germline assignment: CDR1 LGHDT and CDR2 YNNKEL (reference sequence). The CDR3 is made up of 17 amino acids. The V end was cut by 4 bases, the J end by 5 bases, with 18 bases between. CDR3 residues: CASSPDLVDEDNSPLHF. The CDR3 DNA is TGTGCCAGCAGCCCCGATCTCGTCGACGAGGATAATTCACCCCTCCACTTT.

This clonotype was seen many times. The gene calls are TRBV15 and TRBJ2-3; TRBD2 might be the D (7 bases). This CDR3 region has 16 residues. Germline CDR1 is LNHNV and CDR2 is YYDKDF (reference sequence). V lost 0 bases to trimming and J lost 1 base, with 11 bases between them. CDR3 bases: TGTGCCACCAGCAGAGATTCCGGGGGGCGCACAGATACGCAGTATTTT. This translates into CATSRDSGGRTDTQYF.

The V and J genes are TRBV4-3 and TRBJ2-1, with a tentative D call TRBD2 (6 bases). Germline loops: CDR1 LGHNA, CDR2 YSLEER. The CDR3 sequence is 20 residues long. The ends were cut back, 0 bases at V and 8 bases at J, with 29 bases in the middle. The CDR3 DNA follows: TGCGCCAGCAGCCAAGATCCGGGCGCGGACACCGGGGAGGAGGGTGATGAGCAGTTCTTC. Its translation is CASSQDPGADTGEEGDEQFF.

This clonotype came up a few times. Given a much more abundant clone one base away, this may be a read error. Written as DNA, the CDR3 is TGTGCCAGCAGCGTAAGGACAGGGGTCATGAACACTGAACCTTTCTTT. Its translation: CASSVRTGVMNTEPFF. This chain links TRBV7-8 with TRBJ1-1; 9 bases map to TRBD1. Looked up from germline, CDR1 is SGHVS and CDR2 is FQNEAQ. The CDR3 has 16 residues.

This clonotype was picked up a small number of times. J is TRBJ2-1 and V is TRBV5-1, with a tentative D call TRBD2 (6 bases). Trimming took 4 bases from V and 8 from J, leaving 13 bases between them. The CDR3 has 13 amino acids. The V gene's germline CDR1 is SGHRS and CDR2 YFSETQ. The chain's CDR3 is CASSAGSGYEQFF. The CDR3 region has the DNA TGCGCCAGCAGCGCCGGGAGTGGCTATGAGCAGTTCTTC.

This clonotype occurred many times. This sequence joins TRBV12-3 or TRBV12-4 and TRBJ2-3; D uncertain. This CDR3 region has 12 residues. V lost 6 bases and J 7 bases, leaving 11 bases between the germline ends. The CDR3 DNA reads TGTGCCAGCAGCCCGGACGCTTATACGCAGTATTTT. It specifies CASSPDAYTQYF.

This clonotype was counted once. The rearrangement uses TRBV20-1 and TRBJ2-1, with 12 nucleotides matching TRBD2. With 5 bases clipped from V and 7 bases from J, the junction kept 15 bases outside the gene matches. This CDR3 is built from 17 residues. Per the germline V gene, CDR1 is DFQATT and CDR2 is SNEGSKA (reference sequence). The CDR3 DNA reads TGCAGTGCTCTGACTCGAGGACTAGCGGGACTGGGTAATGAGCAGTTCTTC. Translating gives CSALTRGLAGLGNEQFF.

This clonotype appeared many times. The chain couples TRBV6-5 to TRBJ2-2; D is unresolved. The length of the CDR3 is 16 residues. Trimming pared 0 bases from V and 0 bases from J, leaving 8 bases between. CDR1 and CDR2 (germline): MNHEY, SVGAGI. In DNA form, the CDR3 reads TGTGCCAGCAGTTACTCGCGAGGTGCGAACACCGGGGAGCTGTTTTTT. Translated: CASSYSRGANTGELFF.

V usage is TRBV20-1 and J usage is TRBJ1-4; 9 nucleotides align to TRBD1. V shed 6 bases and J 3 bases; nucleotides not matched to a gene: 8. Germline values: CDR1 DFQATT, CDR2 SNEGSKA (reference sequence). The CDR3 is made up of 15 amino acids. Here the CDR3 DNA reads TGCAGTGCGAAGGACAGGGGTTTCTCTAATGAAAAACTGTTTTTT. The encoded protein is CSAKDRGFSNEKLFF.

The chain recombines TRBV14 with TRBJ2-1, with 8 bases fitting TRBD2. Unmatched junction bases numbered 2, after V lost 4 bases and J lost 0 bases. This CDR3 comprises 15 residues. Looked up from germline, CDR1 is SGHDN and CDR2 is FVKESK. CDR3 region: CASSLAGPSYNEQFF. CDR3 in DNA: TGTGCCAGCAGCCTAGCGGGACCCTCCTACAATGAGCAGTTCTTC. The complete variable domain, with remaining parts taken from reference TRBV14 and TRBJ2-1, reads EAGVTQFPSHSVIEKGQTVTLRCDPISGHDNLYWYRRVMGKEIKFLLHFVKESKQDESGMPNNRFLAERTGGTYSTLKVQPAELEDSGVYFCASSLAGPSYNEQFFGPGTRLTVL.

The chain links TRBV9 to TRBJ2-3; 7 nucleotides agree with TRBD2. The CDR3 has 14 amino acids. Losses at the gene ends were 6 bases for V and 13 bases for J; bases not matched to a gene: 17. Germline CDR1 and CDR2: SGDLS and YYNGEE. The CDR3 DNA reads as TGTGCCAGCACCCCCGTTTGGGGGGGAGAATCCGAGTATTTT. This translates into CASTPVWGGESEYF. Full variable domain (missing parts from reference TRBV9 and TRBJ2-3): DSGVTQTPKHLITATGQRVTLRCSPRSGDLSVYWYQQSLDQGLQFLIQYYNGEERAKGNILERFSAQQFPDLHSELNLSSLELGDSALYFCASTPVWGGESEYFGPGTRLTVL.

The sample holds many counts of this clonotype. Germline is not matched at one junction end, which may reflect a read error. CDR3 residues: CASRPGTEANYGYPF. CDR3 in DNA: TGTGCCAGCAGACCTGGGACAGAGGCTAACTATGGCTACCCCTTC. V gene TRBV7-2 combines with J gene TRBJ1-2; 7 nucleotides match TRBD1. This CDR3 is 15 amino acids long. Germline lookup yields CDR1 SGHTA and CDR2 FQGNSA. The full variable domain, with the rest looked up from reference TRBV7-2 and TRBJ1-2, is GAGVSQSPSNKVTEKGKDVELRCDPISGHTALYWYRQSLGQGLEFLIYFQGNSAPDKSGLPSDRFSAERTGGSVSTLTIQRTQQEDSAVYLCASRPGTEANYGYPFGSGTRLTVV.

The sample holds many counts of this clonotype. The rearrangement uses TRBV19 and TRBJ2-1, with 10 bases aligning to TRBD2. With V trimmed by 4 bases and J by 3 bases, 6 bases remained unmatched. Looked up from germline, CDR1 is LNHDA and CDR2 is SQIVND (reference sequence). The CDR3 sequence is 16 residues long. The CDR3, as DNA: TGTGCCAGTAGTAAGGCTAGCGGGAGTATCTACAATGAGCAGTTCTTC. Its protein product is CASSKASGSIYNEQFF. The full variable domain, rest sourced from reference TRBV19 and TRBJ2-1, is DGGITQSPKYLFRKEGQNVTLSCEQNLNHDAMYWYRQDPGQGLRLIYYSQIVNDFQKGDIAEGYSVSREKKESFPLTVTSAQKNPTAFYLCASSKASGSIYNEQFFGPGTRLTVL.

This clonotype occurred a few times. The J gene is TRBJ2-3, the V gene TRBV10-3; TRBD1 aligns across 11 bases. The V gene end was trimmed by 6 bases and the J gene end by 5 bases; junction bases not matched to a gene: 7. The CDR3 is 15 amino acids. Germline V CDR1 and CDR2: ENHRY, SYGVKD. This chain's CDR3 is CAISAGQGGRDTQYF. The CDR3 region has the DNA TGTGCCATCAGCGCGGGACAGGGGGGAAGAGATACGCAGTATTTT.